This T cell receptor beta chain was captured by sequencing in a study of blood T cell repertoires in COVID-19. About the study: PBMCs, B-cell-depleted T cells, or T cells were the source of the cDNA or gDNA that made up the material.

This table comes from immunoSEQ multiplex PCR, and its TCRdb copy is limited to in-frame clones, with some not included. The sample has roughly 81,000 clones, around 82% seen once. In this sample, this clone turned up a few times. Distinct nucleotide sequences in the sample also encode this CDR3. The V and J ends lost 5 bases and 0 bases, in that order; junction bases with no gene match: 4. CDR3 length equals 15 residues. Germline CDR1 SGHTA, CDR2 FQGNSA. The chain combines TRBV7-2 with TRBJ2-7; 10 bases are shared with TRBD2. This TCR was recovered from a man older than 75 with active or convalescent COVID-19. Sequencing was done on a sample of peripheral blood. CDR3 nucleotides: TGTGCCAGCAGCACCCGGACTAGCGGCTCCTACGAGCAGTACTTC. Amino acids: CASSTRTSGSYEQYF.